A single sample is the source of the 31 T cell receptor beta chains below, sequenced in a study of T-cell memory formation after mild COVID-19 (dated by TCRdb to the early 2020s). Receptor amplification or capture employed 5' RACE. These reads were obtained on an Illumina NovaSeq 6000. TCRdb's own reprocessing of the public reads used fastp at Q25 and MiXCR and kept productive beta chains. A single entry per CDR3 protein holds the most common genes and DNA from its merged rows. In all, the sample holds roughly 250,000 distinct CDR3 sequences, and over 15% of those were seen once. Of the sample, roughly 21% falls within the top ten clones. Sequencing was performed on PBMCs or a T cell subset sorted from them (not recorded which). The receptors originated from a man aged 18 to 30 who had mild COVID-19 (a few samples of this study predate the infection). The sample titles of this study are shuffled in the database, so cell type and time point are left out; the donor was told from shared clones.

The chain employs TRBV6-6 and TRBJ1-6, with 9 bases that match TRBD1. The CDR3 runs to 15 residues. The trim removed 6 bases at V and 7 bases at J, leaving 7 bases unmatched. Germline V CDR1 and CDR2: MNHNY, SVGAGI (reference sequence). CDR3 protein: CASSPGQGTNSPLHF. CDR3 coding DNA: TGTGCCAGCAGCCCCGGACAGGGGACCAATTCACCCCTCCACTTT.

The sample holds a few counts of this clonotype. The chain is built from TRBV18 and TRBJ2-2, with 8 bases that match TRBD2. The trim removed 4 bases at V and 0 bases at J, leaving 4 bases unmatched. The CDR3 is made up of 16 amino acids. The germline V gene encodes CDR1 KGHSH and CDR2 LQKENI. In DNA form, the CDR3 reads TGTGCCAGCTCACACACTAGCGGTGCGAACACCGGGGAGCTGTTTTTT. Its translation: CASSHTSGANTGELFF.

This chain uses TRBV6-6 with TRBJ2-7, with D tentatively TRBD2 (5 bases). CDR1 and CDR2 (germline): MNHNY, SVGAGI (reference sequence). CDR3 length: 11 residues. Deletions cut 5 bases from V and 7 bases from J, with 9 bases between. The CDR3 sequence is CASSPGVEQYV. Here the CDR3 DNA reads TGTGCCAGCAGTCCCGGGGTGGAGCAGTACGTC.

This clonotype was seen only a few times. The chain joins TRBV6-6 to TRBJ2-3; 8 positions match TRBD2. Germline V gene data show CDR1 as MNHNY and CDR2 as SVGAGI (reference sequence). V shed 2 bases and J 3 bases; nucleotides not matched to a gene: 4. This CDR3 has 15 residues. CDR3 sequence: CASSYAGGTTDTQYF. CDR3 coding DNA: TGTGCCAGCAGTTACGCGGGGGGTACGACAGATACGCAGTATTTT.

This clonotype showed up just a few times. The rearrangement links TRBV20-1 to TRBJ1-2; 8 nucleotides line up with TRBD1. CDR3 length equals 13 residues. Germline CDR1 and CDR2: DFQATT and SNEGSKA (reference sequence). The CDR3 region has the DNA TGCAGCCCTCCGGGACAGGCTAACTATGGCTACACCTTC. Amino acid sequence: CSPPGQANYGYTF.

This clonotype was detected only a few times. The CDR3 nucleotides are TGCGCCAGCAGCTCTCTGAGGGGAGCGAACACTGAAGCTTTCTTT. This encodes CASSSLRGANTEAFF. The V call is TRBV5-1, the J call TRBJ1-1, with D perhaps matching TRBD1 (5 bases). Deletions cut 3 bases from V and 1 base from J, with 13 bases between. The germline V gene has CDR1 SGHRS and CDR2 YFSETQ. The CDR3 length is 15 residues.

The gene calls are TRBV7-8 and TRBJ2-2, with 15 bases identical to TRBD2. The CDR3 covers 18 residues. Trimming removed 5 bases from V and 5 bases from J; junction bases left unmatched: 9. The germline CDR1 and CDR2 sequences are SGHVS and FQNEAQ. CDR3 loop: CASSPPGLAGGVTGELFF. The CDR3 DNA follows: TGTGCCAGCAGCCCGCCGGGACTAGCGGGGGGTGTGACCGGGGAGCTGTTTTTT.

The chain couples TRBV7-9 to TRBJ2-7; unclear D gene. CDR1 and CDR2 from the germline V gene are SEHNR and FQNEAQ (reference sequence). Trimming took off 2 bases at V and 5 bases at J, with 4 bases between the two ends. This CDR3 comprises 11 residues. The CDR3: CASSLYDEQYV. For the CDR3, the DNA is TGTGCCAGCAGCTTATATGACGAGCAGTACGTC.

This chain joins TRBV4-1 and TRBJ1-5; D is unclear. Germline V gives CDR1 MGHRA, CDR2 YSYEKL. Trimming took off 1 base at V and 4 bases at J, with 11 bases between the two ends. The CDR3 is 15 amino acids. CDR3 nucleotide sequence: TGCGCCAGCAGCCAAGGGGAGGGCGGAAATCAGCCCCAGCATTTT. Translated: CASSQGEGGNQPQHF.

The chain carries TRBV7-8 and TRBJ1-1; unclear D gene. Between the trimmed V and J ends, which lost 6 bases and 0 bases, there was a span of 5 bases. The germline CDR1 and CDR2 sequences are SGHVS and FQNEAQ. This CDR3 is 12 amino acids long. CDR3 region: CASRELNTEAFF. The CDR3 DNA reads TGTGCCAGCAGGGAACTGAACACTGAAGCTTTCTTT. The variable domain in full, completed from reference TRBV7-8 and TRBJ1-1, reads GAGVSQSPRYKVAKRGQDVALRCDPISGHVSLFWYQQALGQGPEFLTYFQNEAQLDKSGLPSDRFFAERPEGSVSTLKIQRTQQEDSAVYLCASRELNTEAFFGQGTRLTVV.

The chain recombines TRBV5-1 with TRBJ2-1; 8 nucleotides match TRBD1. The V gene end was trimmed by 2 bases and the J gene end by 8 bases; junction bases not matched to a gene: 9. This CDR3 contains 15 residues. Germline CDR1 SGHRS, CDR2 YFSETQ. CDR3 nucleotides: TGCGCCAGCAGCTTTGGCCGGACAGGGTACGATGAGCAGTTCTTC. Its protein product is CASSFGRTGYDEQFF.

The rearrangement links TRBV10-3 to TRBJ1-2; 8 bases are shared with TRBD1. The J segment lost 7 bases and the V segment lost 4 bases, leaving 5 bases of the junction unmatched. Germline lookup yields CDR1 ENHRY and CDR2 SYGVKD. This CDR3 has 13 residues. CDR3 protein: CAISVGQGGGYTF. The CDR3 region has the DNA TGTGCCATCAGTGTTGGACAGGGTGGTGGCTACACCTTC.

This clonotype was recorded a few times. CDR3: CASRTGVGVVGYTF. In DNA form, the CDR3 reads TGTGCCAGCAGGACAGGAGTGGGGGTGGTGGGCTACACCTTC. The chain couples TRBV7-2 to TRBJ1-2, with D perhaps TRBD1 (6 bases). Germline V gene lookup returns CDR1 SGHTA and CDR2 FQGNSA. The V and J ends lost 6 bases and 8 bases respectively, with 19 bases between them. The CDR3 consists of 14 residues. Supplemented by reference TRBV7-2 and TRBJ1-2, the full variable domain reads GAGVSQSPSNKVTEKGKDVELRCDPISGHTALYWYRQSLGQGLEFLIYFQGNSAPDKSGLPSDRFSAERTGGSVSTLTIQRTQQEDSAVYLCASRTGVGVVGYTFGSGTRLTVV.

This clonotype was seen more than once but under ten times. The chain combines TRBV29-1 with TRBJ2-5; D is ambiguous. The CDR3 contains 12 residues. Between the trimmed V and J ends, which lost 3 bases and 5 bases, there was a span of 10 bases. Germline CDR1 is SQVTM and CDR2 is ANQGSEA. The CDR3 DNA sequence: TGCAGCGTTGATGAGACGACGGAGACCCAGTACTTC. Encoded protein: CSVDETTETQYF. Looking up the rest from reference TRBV29-1 and TRBJ2-5 gives the full variable domain: SAVISQKPSRDICQRGTSLTIQCQVDSQVTMMFWYRQQPGQSLTLIATANQGSEATYESGFVIDKFPISRPNLTFSTLTVSNMSPEDSSIYLCSVDETTETQYFGPGTRLLVL.

This chain links TRBV12-3 or TRBV12-4 with TRBJ2-3, with unresolved D. CDR3 length: 16 residues. The V end was cut by 3 bases, the J end by 2 bases, with 15 bases between. In DNA form, the CDR3 reads TGTGCCAGCAGTTTTAATGCGGCTTCCTACACAGATACGCAGTATTTT. This translates into CASSFNAASYTDTQYF.

The chain employs TRBV7-2 and TRBJ1-1; D unresolved. Germline CDR1 and CDR2: SGHTA and FQGNSA. V was clipped by 8 bases and J by 6 bases, with 22 bases between them. The CDR3 is 15 residues long. Here the CDR3 DNA reads TGTGCCAGCCATACTGCCAGGAGAATCTCTCCTGAAGCTTTCTTT. Translating it yields CASHTARRISPEAFF.

The chain recombines TRBV27 with TRBJ2-3; 11 nucleotides agree with TRBD2. There are 15 residues in the CDR3. Germline V gene sequence: CDR1 MNHEY, CDR2 SMNVEV (reference sequence). The V gene end was trimmed by 7 bases and the J gene end by 3 bases; junction bases not matched to a gene: 6. The CDR3 loop reads CASTLAGGGTDTQYF. The CDR3 DNA sequence: TGTGCCAGCACCCTAGCGGGGGGCGGGACAGATACGCAGTATTTT.

This clonotype was observed a handful of times. V usage is TRBV11-2 and J usage is TRBJ2-1, with 7 bases fitting TRBD1. CDR1 and CDR2 from the germline V gene are SGHAT and FQNNGV. This CDR3 region has 14 residues. J gave up 5 bases and V 7 bases, and 8 bases lay outside the gene matches. In DNA, the CDR3 is TGTGCCAGCACCTTCCGGGACAGACACAATGAGCAGTTCTTC. It translates to CASTFRDRHNEQFF.

In its sample, this clonotype was seen a few times. In nucleotides, the CDR3 is TGTGCCAGCAGTGAAGGTGGGACAGGGGCCCAGCCTGATCAGCCCCAGCATTTT. It codes for CASSEGGTGAQPDQPQHF. The rearrangement joins TRBV6-1 to TRBJ1-5, with 10 bases fitting TRBD1. Germline CDR1 MNHNS, CDR2 SASEGT. This CDR3 contains 18 residues. The J segment lost 5 bases and the V segment lost 1 base, leaving 11 bases of the junction unmatched.

This clonotype was seen repeatedly, ten times or more. The genes are TRBV9 and TRBJ1-5; no clear D. The CDR3 extends over 14 amino acids. Trimming removed 0 bases from V and 2 bases from J, with 6 bases in between. In germline, CDR1 is SGDLS, CDR2 YYNGEE. CDR3 region: CASSVAGGNQPQHF. The DNA for the CDR3 is TGTGCCAGCAGCGTAGCGGGCGGCAATCAGCCCCAGCATTTT.

This chain connects TRBV7-2 to TRBJ2-3, with D unclear. Germline V gene sequence: CDR1 SGHTA, CDR2 FQGNSA. The V end lost 3 bases, the J end lost 15 bases, and 19 bases lay between the germline ends. There are 13 residues in the CDR3. The CDR3 nucleotides read TGTGCCAGCAGCTTGTCTGCCAGGCCCCTGGGATATTTT. Its translation is CASSLSARPLGYF.

A few counts support this clonotype. The chain employs TRBV2 and TRBJ2-3; 7 nucleotides agree with TRBD2. Germline trimming cut 2 bases from V and 4 bases from J; bases unmatched to any gene: 9. Germline CDR1 SNHLY, CDR2 FYNNEI. The CDR3 is 16 residues long. The CDR3 protein is CASSEWGGSLADTQYF. As DNA, the CDR3 is TGTGCCAGCAGTGAATGGGGGGGGTCCCTAGCAGATACGCAGTATTTT.

This chain uses TRBV6-5 with TRBJ1-2, with TRBD1 matching over 9 bases. The CDR3 covers 17 residues. Germline V CDR1 and CDR2: MNHEY, SVGAGI. V trimming: 2 bases; J trimming: 8 bases; junction bases outside the gene matches: 15. CDR3 bases: TGTGCCAGCAGTTACGCAGCTAGCGGAAGGACAGGGGAGGGCTACACCTTC. Amino acid sequence: CASSYAASGRTGEGYTF.

This clonotype was seen a few times. The chain couples TRBV7-6 to TRBJ2-7; D may match TRBD1 or TRBD2 (5 bases each). CDR3 size: 14 residues. Looked up from germline, CDR1 is SGHVS and CDR2 is FNYEAQ. The germline V and J ends were trimmed by 5 bases and 4 bases, with 15 bases remaining between them. This chain's CDR3 is CASSPGTISYEQYF. Written as DNA, the CDR3 is TGTGCCAGCAGCCCCGGGACCATTTCTTACGAGCAGTACTTC.

This clonotype showed up many times. The chain uses TRBV6-5 and TRBJ2-7, with D unclear. Germline lookup yields CDR1 MNHEY and CDR2 SVGAGI. The CDR3 totals 11 residues. Trimming removed 8 bases from V and 6 bases from J, with 11 bases in between. The DNA of the CDR3 is TGTGCCAGCGGTGGACCTGGCGAGCAGTACGTC. This gives the protein CASGGPGEQYV.

The sample holds a few counts of this clonotype. The rearrangement uses TRBV20-1 and TRBJ2-5; 10 bases match TRBD1. CDR3 length: 14 amino acids. CDR1 is DFQATT, CDR2 SNEGSKA, per germline (reference sequence). The V and J ends lost 6 bases and 9 bases, in that order; junction bases with no gene match: 13. The CDR3 protein is CSADDRGLPKAQYF. CDR3 sequence (DNA): TGCAGTGCAGATGACAGGGGGCTCCCCAAGGCCCAGTACTTC.

The rearrangement uses TRBV5-6 and TRBJ2-7; D gene ambiguous. The CDR3 totals 16 residues. Germline CDR1 and CDR2: SGHDT and YYEEEE. Trimming stripped 6 bases from V and 2 bases from J, with 21 bases between. Written as DNA, the CDR3 is TGTGCCAGCACCAACTCATTCCCCCAGCCTACCTACGAGCAGTACTTC. The encoded protein is CASTNSFPQPTYEQYF.

This sequence joins TRBV18 and TRBJ1-4; TRBD1 might be the D (6 bases). The CDR3 covers 15 residues. V was cut by 6 bases and J by 8 bases, with 19 bases left in between. Germline CDR1 KGHSH, CDR2 LQKENI. In DNA, the CDR3 is TGTGCCAGCTCCCTCCTAGGGGGAAGCGAGGAAAAACTGTTTTTT. As protein: CASSLLGGSEEKLFF.

The table lists this clonotype with a few counts. The V and J genes are TRBV7-9 and TRBJ2-7; 7 positions match TRBD1. V shed 6 bases and J 2 bases; nucleotides not matched to a gene: 7. The CDR3 extends over 14 amino acids. The V gene's germline CDR1 is SEHNR and CDR2 FQNEAQ (reference sequence). The CDR3 sequence is CASRSRDRPYEQYF. CDR3 nucleotides: TGTGCCAGCAGGTCCCGGGACAGACCCTACGAGCAGTACTTC.

The gene calls are TRBV5-5 and TRBJ1-2; unclear D gene. CDR1 and CDR2 (germline): SGHKS, YYEKEE (reference sequence). V shed 0 bases and J shed 4 bases, with 7 bases lying between them. The CDR3 has 13 residues. The CDR3 DNA reads as TGTGCCAGCAGCTTGGCCCTCGGCTATGGCTACACCTTC. This translates into CASSLALGYGYTF.

The sample holds a few counts of this clonotype. This chain uses TRBV9 with TRBJ2-7, with D possibly matching TRBD2 (5 bases). This CDR3 comprises 15 residues. The germline gives CDR1 SGDLS, CDR2 YYNGEE. V was pared by 0 bases and J by 0 bases, with 10 bases between. The CDR3 region has the DNA TGTGCCAGCAGCGTAGGGAGCGGATACTCCTACGAGCAGTACTTC. Its protein is CASSVGSGYSYEQYF.